This TCR beta chain derives from a study of T cells in Graves' hyperthyroidism and ophthalmopathy. Study details: Blood was drawn when the patient was first diagnosed and still untreated.

What was amplified from RNA transcripts were TCR beta CDR3 regions. The HTBI set primed first-round TCR CDR3 RT-PCR. TCRdb reanalysed the multiplex PCR reads using MiXCR and keeps one entry per CDR3 protein. The sample records about 600,000 distinct CDR3 sequences, 12% to 15% being singletons. Study results and limitations: Clonotypes that were expanded in thyroid above 0.001 mostly appeared in blood too.

Diagnostic assessment was based on clinical symptoms, serum thyroxine and TRAb, thyroid ultrasound and orbital computed tomography. PBMCs were sourced from approximately 10 ml fresh peripheral blood. The CDR3 totals 15 residues. From germline, CDR1 is LNHDA and CDR2 SQIVND (reference sequence). Points on this clonotype: The antigen is not known. Its ends do not fully match the called genes, so a read error is possible.

This sequence was found in a woman aged 18-29 years with Graves' ophthalmopathy. This chain uses TRBV19 with TRBJ2-3, with a weak D call TRBD2 (6 bases). Sequencing used blood. DNA for the CDR3: TGTGCCAGTAGTATAGAACGGAGGGGCACGGATACGCAGTATTTT. Its protein product is CASSIERRGTDTQYF.